This T cell receptor beta chain is drawn from a study of blood T cell repertoires in COVID-19. The wider study: The United States, Italy and Spain were the sources of the acute and convalescent COVID-19 samples.

The CDR3 has 17 amino acids. CDR1 is SGHRS and CDR2 is YFSETQ in the germline V gene. J was trimmed by 4 bases and V by 0 bases; bases with no gene match: 7. The authors' processing: Reference gene primer amplification gave nucleated cell count estimates. This table comes from immunoSEQ multiplex PCR, and its TCRdb copy is limited to in-frame clones, with some not included. Clone size and V and J calls were adopted from that table, with D and trimming inferred from the DNA. This table holds 250,000 to 300,000 clones, approximately 88% found once. The V gene is TRBV5-1, the J gene TRBJ2-7; 13 bases map to TRBD2. This receptor was identified in a woman aged 25 to 39 with acute or convalescent COVID-19. Source material: peripheral blood. The CDR3 spells CASSLAETSGRLYEQYF. The CDR3 DNA sequence: TGCGCCAGCAGCTTGGCGGAGACTAGCGGGAGGTTGTACGAGCAGTACTTC.